Following are 9 T cell receptor beta chains from one sample sequenced in a study of human T cells and chemical hapten exposure. Time point reported: pre-sensitization, week 0. Treatment noted: therapeutic diphenylcyclopropenone sensitization with weekly scalp DPC. TCRdb recomputed calls from the RACE reads with MiXCR, one row per CDR3 protein. The sample has roughly 260,000 distinct CDR3 sequences, roughly 8.9% seen once. The sequencing used whole blood, collected in connection with sensitization to the hapten diphenylcyclopropenone (DPC). These receptor sequences come from a woman aged 40 to 50 with alopecia areata. Some clones in this sample may be carry-over from other donors' samples.

Only a few counts were recorded for this clonotype. The V call is TRBV25-1, the J call TRBJ2-2; D is uncertain. The V end was cut by 11 bases, the J end by 2 bases, with 6 bases between. Germline CDR1 and CDR2: MGHDK and SYGVNS. The CDR3 is made up of 11 amino acids. DNA for the CDR3: TGTGCCCTGGGTAACACCGGGGAGCTGTTTTTT. It codes for CALGNTGELFF.

V is TRBV6-2 or TRBV6-3 and J is TRBJ1-1, with D unclear. Between the trimmed V and J ends, which lost 7 bases and 1 base, there was a span of 13 bases. The length of the CDR3 is 14 residues. The germline V gene encodes CDR1 MNHEY and CDR2 SVGEGT. The CDR3 sequence is CASTGYPRNTEAFF. In DNA form, the CDR3 reads TGTGCCAGCACTGGTTACCCGAGGAACACTGAAGCTTTCTTT.

The chain combines TRBV6-5 with TRBJ2-6, with TRBD1 as a possible D gene (5 bases). The CDR3 extends over 15 amino acids. Trimming left V 0 bases short and J 4 bases short, with 7 bases between. Per germline, CDR1 MNHEY and CDR2 SVGAGI. The DNA of the CDR3 is TGTGCCAGCAGTTACTCGGGGCGAGGGGCCAACGTCCTGACTTTC. This gives the protein CASSYSGRGANVLTF.

This chain uses TRBV6-2 or TRBV6-3 with TRBJ2-1, with 8 bases identical to TRBD1. Germline CDR1 MNHEY, CDR2 SVGEGT. This CDR3 is built from 15 residues. After removal of 6 bases from V and 2 bases from J, the junction contained 6 bases not matched to a gene. In nucleotides, the CDR3 is TGTGCCAGCAGACACGGACAGGGACCCTACAATGAGCAGTTCTTC. Translated, it gives CASRHGQGPYNEQFF.

The chain recombines TRBV5-1 with TRBJ2-5; tentative D call: TRBD2 (7 bases). The CDR3 is 16 residues long. Germline values: CDR1 SGHRS, CDR2 YFSETQ. The ends were cut back, 0 bases at V and 5 bases at J, with 17 bases in the middle. The CDR3 region is CASSLDGGGGWETQYF. CDR3 coding DNA: TGCGCCAGCAGCTTGGATGGAGGCGGGGGCTGGGAGACCCAGTACTTC.

This clonotype has more than one count but fewer than ten. The chain uses TRBV5-1 and TRBJ2-4; D call uncertain. The CDR3 extends over 15 amino acids. The germline V gene has CDR1 SGHRS and CDR2 YFSETQ. The V gene lost 0 bases and the J gene lost 0 bases, with 7 bases spanning the gap. The DNA for the CDR3 is TGCGCCAGCAGCTTGGGGCAGCGAGCCAAAAACATTCAGTACTTC. Translation gives CASSLGQRAKNIQYF.

This clonotype was counted between two and nine times. The chain couples TRBV29-1 to TRBJ2-3; TRBD1 agrees at 8 bases. V lost 8 bases to trimming and J lost 3 bases; unmatched junction nucleotides: 4. The length of the CDR3 is 12 residues. The germline gives CDR1 SQVTM, CDR2 ANQGSEA. The CDR3 sequence: CSTRQGTDTQYF. The DNA for the CDR3 is TGCAGCACTCGACAGGGGACAGATACGCAGTATTTT.

This chain links TRBV6-2 or TRBV6-3 with TRBJ1-2; D may be TRBD1 (5 bases). Deletions cut 8 bases from V and 2 bases from J, with 9 bases between. There are 12 residues in the CDR3. CDR1 MNHEY and CDR2 SVGEGT come from the germline V gene. The chain's CDR3 is CASQQANYGYTF. CDR3 coding DNA: TGTGCCAGCCAACAGGCCAACTATGGCTACACCTTC.

J is TRBJ1-2 and V is TRBV28; D uncertain. The CDR3 is 14 amino acids. CDR1 and CDR2 from the germline V gene are MDHEN and SYDVKM. Trimming removed 1 base from V and 8 bases from J, with 14 bases in between. This CDR3 reads CASSLSAGRQGYTF. The CDR3, as DNA: TGTGCCAGCAGTTTATCAGCAGGTCGCCAAGGCTACACCTTC.